This entry lists 17 T cell receptor beta chains sequenced from one sample in a study of human T cells and chemical hapten exposure. Time point meaning: patch test 1, 2 weeks after DPC sensitization. The treatment denotes: therapeutic diphenylcyclopropenone sensitization with weekly scalp DPC. TCRdb re-called the RACE reads through MiXCR, storing one row per CDR3 protein. In the table there are 380,000 or so distinct CDR3 sequences, about 4.4% of which are singletons. The starting material was whole blood, obtained in connection with sensitization to the hapten diphenylcyclopropenone (DPC). All receptors derive from a woman aged 50 to 60 with alopecia areata. Some clones in this sample may be carry-over from other donors' samples.

This clonotype was seen at least ten times. The genes are TRBV20-1 and TRBJ2-7, with D possibly called TRBD1 or TRBD2 (5 bases each). CDR1 DFQATT and CDR2 SNEGSKA come from the germline V gene (reference sequence). This CDR3 has 13 residues. V was shortened by 5 bases and J by 3 bases, with 14 bases between the two germline ends. CDR3 loop: CSAVRDPYYEQYF. CDR3 coding DNA: TGCAGTGCTGTTCGGGACCCATACTACGAGCAGTACTTC.

This clonotype came up once. The gene calls are TRBV4-1 and TRBJ2-2; 11 bases are a match to TRBD2. The CDR3 contains 18 residues. V shed 1 base, J shed 1 base, and the junction held 5 bases outside the gene matches. The germline V gene encodes CDR1 MGHRA and CDR2 YSYEKL. This CDR3 is CASSQAGLAGGNTGELFF. CDR3 in DNA: TGCGCCAGCAGCCAAGCTGGACTAGCGGGTGGGAACACCGGGGAGCTGTTTTTT.

This CDR3 reads CASSLQGSMNTEAFF. CDR3 coding DNA: TGTGCCAGCAGTTTACAGGGGTCAATGAACACTGAAGCTTTCTTT. The chain joins TRBV28 to TRBJ1-1, with a weak D call TRBD1 (6 bases). The CDR3 contains 15 residues. The germline V and J ends were trimmed by 2 bases and 0 bases, with 10 bases remaining between them. The germline gives CDR1 MDHEN, CDR2 SYDVKM.

This clonotype was seen many times. V and J are TRBV4-2 and TRBJ1-1; D possibly corresponds to TRBD1 (5 bases). From germline, CDR1 is LGHNA and CDR2 YNFKEQ. Between the trimmed V and J ends, which lost 0 bases and 2 bases, there was a span of 10 bases. The CDR3 extends over 15 amino acids. CDR3 sequence (DNA): TGTGCCAGCAGCCAAGAGATGGGGGACAACACTGAAGCTTTCTTT. The encoded protein is CASSQEMGDNTEAFF.

This chain joins TRBV20-1 and TRBJ2-3; TRBD1 aligns across 7 bases. V gave up 3 bases and J gave up 2 bases; unmatched junction bases: 8. The germline CDR1 and CDR2 sequences are DFQATT and SNEGSKA (reference sequence). The CDR3 extends over 15 amino acids. CDR3 bases: TGCAGTGCTAGGAAGGGGGCCTTCAACACAGATACGCAGTATTTT. Its protein product is CSARKGAFNTDTQYF.

There are a few counts of this clonotype. The chain couples TRBV5-1 to TRBJ1-5; D ambiguous. V shed 2 bases and J shed 4 bases, with 10 bases lying between them. The CDR3 consists of 14 residues. From germline, CDR1 is SGHRS and CDR2 YFSETQ. The DNA of the CDR3 is TGCGCCAGCAGCTTTGATGGTATAAATCAGCCCCAGCATTTT. Its protein is CASSFDGINQPQHF.

This clonotype occurred a few times. The rearrangement links TRBV7-2 to TRBJ1-3; D uncertain. Trimming shortened V by 1 base and J by 4 bases, and 14 bases separated the two germline ends. Germline-derived CDR1 and CDR2 are SGHTA and FQGNSA. CDR3 size: 16 residues. Here the CDR3 DNA reads TGTGCCAGCAGCTTAGATATTTCCGTAGCCGGAAACACCATATATTTT. It translates to CASSLDISVAGNTIYF.

This clonotype has at least ten counts. CDR3 bases: TGTGCCAGCAGCCAATACCCGAACACTGAAGCTTTCTTT. As protein: CASSQYPNTEAFF. The chain couples TRBV3-1 to TRBJ1-1; D call uncertain. With 2 bases removed from V and 1 base from J, the gap between germline ends came to 5 bases. The CDR3 length is 13 residues. CDR1 and CDR2 from the germline V gene are LGHDT and YNNKEL (reference sequence).

On this clonotype itself: A much larger clone is a single base away; this may be a read error. This chain joins TRBV12-3 or TRBV12-4 and TRBJ2-3; no clear D gene. With 3 bases removed from V and 0 bases from J, the gap between germline ends came to 10 bases. The CDR3 length is 15 residues. The CDR3 coding sequence is TGTGCCAGCAGTTTTTACTCCGGTAGCACAGATACGCAGTATTTT. Protein sequence: CASSFYSGSTDTQYF.

V is TRBV5-1 and J is TRBJ2-3; tentative D call: TRBD1 (6 bases). Germline CDR1 is SGHRS and CDR2 is YFSETQ. With 0 bases removed from V and 1 base from J, the gap between germline ends came to 21 bases. The length of the CDR3 is 19 residues. For the CDR3, the DNA is TGCGCCAGCAGCTTGGGCTTCGGACAGTACTCCTTCGGCACAGATACGCAGTATTTT. The encoded protein is CASSLGFGQYSFGTDTQYF.

This clonotype was detected ten times or more. The V and J genes are TRBV6-2 or TRBV6-3 and TRBJ2-3; D remains unclear. This CDR3 has 12 residues. Trimming shortened V by 2 bases and J by 4 bases, and 4 bases separated the two germline ends. In germline, CDR1 is MNHEY, CDR2 SVGEGT. The CDR3 DNA follows: TGTGCCAGCAGTTACCCGCCAGATACGCAGTATTTT. Protein sequence: CASSYPPDTQYF.

Regarding this clonotype: One end of the junction varies from germline; a read error may be responsible. The chain has TRBV4-3 and TRBJ2-3; D gene ambiguous. Germline V gene lookup returns CDR1 LGHNA and CDR2 YSLEER. The CDR3 runs to 15 residues. This CDR3 reads CARSQDERYTDTQYF. The DNA for the CDR3 is TGCGCCAGAAGCCAAGACGAACGGTACACAGATACGCAGTATTTT.

The V and J genes are TRBV20-1 and TRBJ1-5; 8 bases fit TRBD1. Germline V CDR1 and CDR2: DFQATT, SNEGSKA (reference sequence). The trim removed 4 bases at V and 3 bases at J, leaving 8 bases unmatched. This CDR3 is 15 amino acids long. The CDR3 DNA is TGCAGTGCTACACCGGGGACAGGTTCCAATCAGCCCCAGCATTTT. It is translated as CSATPGTGSNQPQHF.

V and J are TRBV7-7 and TRBJ2-3; D gene ambiguous. Trimming removed 3 bases from V and 0 bases from J, with 7 bases in between. The CDR3 is 14 residues long. Germline V lookup: CDR1 SSHAT, CDR2 FNYEAQ (reference sequence). Here the CDR3 reads CASSFDGSTDTQYF. DNA of the CDR3: TGTGCCAGCAGCTTCGACGGGAGCACAGATACGCAGTATTTT. Looking up the rest from reference TRBV7-7 and TRBJ2-3 gives the full variable domain: GAGVSQSPRYKVTKRGQDVTLRCDPISSHATLYWYQQALGQGPEFLTYFNYEAQPDKSGLPSDRFSAERPEGSISTLTIQRTEQRDSAMYRCASSFDGSTDTQYFGPGTRLTVL.

This clonotype was picked up many times. The genes are TRBV28 and TRBJ1-6; the D is unclear. The CDR3 spans 15 residues. V lost 3 bases to trimming and J lost 7 bases, with 13 bases between them. The V gene's germline CDR1 is MDHEN and CDR2 SYDVKM. The CDR3 sequence: CASSLELSMNSPLHF. CDR3 nucleotides: TGTGCCAGCAGTTTGGAGCTATCAATGAATTCACCCCTCCACTTT.

This clonotype occurred many times. CDR3 residues: CASSFAGMNTEAFF. The CDR3 DNA sequence: TGTGCCAGCAGCTTCGCAGGGATGAACACTGAAGCTTTCTTT. This rearrangement joins TRBV5-5 to TRBJ1-1, with a weak D call TRBD1 (5 bases). Trimming removed 2 bases from V and 0 bases from J, with 8 bases in between. The CDR3 loop spans 14 amino acids. CDR1 is SGHKS, CDR2 YYEKEE, per germline (reference sequence).

Ten or more counts support this clonotype. The rearrangement uses TRBV7-2 and TRBJ2-5; no definite D call. Germline-derived CDR1 and CDR2 are SGHTA and FQGNSA. This CDR3 comprises 13 residues. Trimming left V 0 bases short and J 3 bases short, with 5 bases between. The CDR3 protein is CASSLAEEETQYF. In nucleotides, the CDR3 is TGTGCCAGCAGCTTAGCTGAGGAAGAGACCCAGTACTTC.